Listed below are T cell receptor beta chains from one sample, sequenced in a study of human T cells and chemical hapten exposure. TCRdb re-derived calls from the RACE reads in MiXCR, one entry per CDR3 protein. The table includes roughly 100,000 distinct CDR3 sequences, 10% to 15% detected once. The source was whole blood, collected in connection with sensitization to the hapten diphenylcyclopropenone (DPC). The receptors come from a woman in her fifties or sixties with alopecia areata. Some clones in this sample may be carry-over from other donors' samples. CDR3s include the opening cysteine and the closing phenylalanine or tryptophan. The D gene is left open where the match is weak. The listing skips clone size in some rows; elsewhere it reads once, few, many or a size class.

DNA,CDR3,size,V,D,length,J
TGTGCCAGCAGTTCGTATTTCGGTGGGCCCCAGCATTTT,CASSSYFGGPQHF,many,TRBV6-5,NA,13,TRBJ1-5
TGTGCCAGCAGCCCAAGGGGCAGCCAAAACATTCAGTACTTC,CASSPRGSQNIQYF,few,TRBV3-1,NA,14,TRBJ2-4
TGTGCCAGCAGCTTAGGAGATCAGCCCCAGCATTTT,CASSLGDQPQHF,many,TRBV7-9,NA,12,TRBJ1-5
TGCAGCTCAAAAGGAGGCGGAGTGGGGTCCAAGGAGACCCAGTACTTC,CSSKGGGVGSKETQYF,NA,TRBV29-1,NA,16,TRBJ2-5
TGTGCCAGCCCGCCGGCAGGGTTCACAGATACGCAGTATTTT,CASPPAGFTDTQYF,few,TRBV28,NA,14,TRBJ2-3
TGCAGTGCTAGAGATTATAATACTAGGGTAGACACCTTC,CSARDYNTRVDTF,many,TRBV20-1,NA,13,TRBJ1-2
TGCGCCAGCAGCTTGCGTCAGGGTTCCAATTCACCCCTCCACTTT,CASSLRQGSNSPLHF,many,TRBV5-1,NA,15,TRBJ1-6
TGCGCCAGCAGCCAAGATCGGGCAGGAGCGGAAAAACTGTTTTTT,CASSQDRAGAEKLFF,NA,TRBV4-1,NA,15,TRBJ1-4
TGCGCCAGCAGCTTCACAGGATACACCGGGGAGCTGTTTTTT,CASSFTGYTGELFF,NA,TRBV5-1,NA,14,TRBJ2-2
TGTGCCAGTAGTCTGGAGACAGGGACGGACTATGGCTACACCTTC,CASSLETGTDYGYTF,few,TRBV19,TRBD1,15,TRBJ1-2
TGTGCCACCAGCAGAAGTAGGGACAGCCTCTACGAGCAGTACTTC,CATSRSRDSLYEQYF,few,TRBV15,TRBD1,15,TRBJ2-7
TGTGCCAGCAGTCGGTTCCGAGAGACCCAGTACTTC,CASSRFRETQYF,few,TRBV28,NA,12,TRBJ2-5
TGTGCCAGCAGCTTGGCCGGGAGAAGAGGAGACGAGCAGTACTTC,CASSLAGRRGDEQYF,once,TRBV5-4,NA,15,TRBJ2-7
TGTGCCAGCAGTTTCCCCGGGGAGTACACTGAAGCTTTCTTT,CASSFPGEYTEAFF,NA,TRBV12-3/TRBV12-4,NA,14,TRBJ1-1
TGCGCCAGCAGCCATAGGGCGAACGGGGGGGCCGAGCAGTACTTC,CASSHRANGGAEQYF,few,TRBV4-3,TRBD2,15,TRBJ2-7
TGTGCCACCAGTGATTTACCCGGAGGTAATTCCGCAGATACGCAGTATTTT,CATSDLPGGNSADTQYF,few,TRBV24-1,NA,17,TRBJ2-3
TGCGCCAGCGGTAACAGGGACACTGAAGCTTTCTTT,CASGNRDTEAFF,few,TRBV5-1,NA,12,TRBJ1-1
TGTGCCAGCAGCTGGGGAATAGATACGCAGTATTTT,CASSWGIDTQYF,NA,TRBV7-6,NA,12,TRBJ2-3
TGTGCCAGCAGCTTAATTGGGGGCTTCTATGGCTACACCTTC,CASSLIGGFYGYTF,NA,TRBV5-4,NA,14,TRBJ1-2
TGTGCCAGCAGGCGGGTCGGGACCCAGTACTTC,CASRRVGTQYF,NA,TRBV2,NA,11,TRBJ2-5
TGTGCAAGTCGCTTAGCCGAGAGCTCCTACGAGCAGTACTTC,CASRLAESSYEQYF,NA,TRBV12-2,NA,14,TRBJ2-7
TGTGCCAGCAGTTTTAGACAGGGTAAGACTGAAGCTTTCTTT,CASSFRQGKTEAFF,many,TRBV12-3/TRBV12-4,TRBD1,14,TRBJ1-1
TGCAGTGCTAGAGTTGTGGTTTACAATGAGCAGTTCTTC,CSARVVVYNEQFF,many,TRBV20-1,NA,13,TRBJ2-1
TGTGCCAGCAGGAATAGTCAGGGGACAGATACGCAGTATTTT,CASRNSQGTDTQYF,few,TRBV6-5,NA,14,TRBJ2-3
TGTGCCATAGGCCAACCGGGGCTAGCCTACGAGCAGTACTTC,CAIGQPGLAYEQYF,NA,TRBV11-2,NA,14,TRBJ2-7
TGTGCCAGCAGCCAAGTAGGGACGGGAAGGACGGATACGCAGTATTTT,CASSQVGTGRTDTQYF,NA,TRBV4-2,NA,16,TRBJ2-3
TGTGCCAGCAGCTTAGCGCGGGACAGGGGGAAGTACTTC,CASSLARDRGKYF,NA,TRBV7-2,TRBD1,13,TRBJ2-4
TGTGCCAGCTCACCTAGGGCCACTTTGAACACTGAAGCTTTCTTT,CASSPRATLNTEAFF,few,TRBV18,NA,15,TRBJ1-1
TGTGCCAGCAGTTTGGGGGGACAGGTGTCCTACGAGCAGTACTTC,CASSLGGQVSYEQYF,few,TRBV28,TRBD1,15,TRBJ2-7